This T cell receptor beta chain was identified in a study of regulatory T cells in long-lasting Graves disease. Background on the study: Antithyroid drug intake by newly diagnosed Graves' patients had lasted under 3 months.

This clonotype was recorded many times. Time point: newly diagnosed GD, antithyroid drugs for less than 3 months. The authors made the TCR library using RNA they extracted from PBMCs. Researchers made TCR beta libraries by using iRepertoire HTBI primers and running Arm-PCR on CDR3 regions. Each CDR3 protein gets one entry after TCRdb re-called the multiplex PCR reads with MiXCR. In the table there are about 530,000 distinct CDR3 sequences, about 16% of which are singletons. This sample also appeared in a second study, on T cells in Graves' hyperthyroidism and ophthalmopathy. This second report adds: Clinical symptoms, serum thyroxine and TRAb, thyroid ultrasound and orbital computed tomography were used for the diagnoses. Primed by the HTBI set, a first-round RT-PCR was run on the TCR CDR3.

This receptor was taken from a woman aged 35-65 years with Graves disease. The sample here was peripheral blood mononuclear cells (PBMCs), taken at new diagnosis, from a patient treated with antithyroid drugs.

DNA of the CDR3: TGTGCCAGCAGTGCGCGCGGGGACTCTCTCACAGATACGCAGTATTTT. It translates to CASSARGDSLTDTQYF. The V call is TRBV6-1, the J call TRBJ2-3; weak D call: TRBD2 (6 bases). V shed 4 bases and J shed 2 bases, with 16 bases lying between them. The CDR3 loop spans 16 amino acids. CDR1 MNHNS and CDR2 SASEGT come from the germline V gene.